One and the same sample provided the 18 T cell receptor beta chains below, sequenced in a study of T cells in Graves' hyperthyroidism and ophthalmopathy. RNA transcripts yielded amplified TCR beta CDR3 regions. A first-round RT-PCR of the TCR CDR3 used the HTBI primer set. A single record per CDR3 protein comes from TCRdb applying MiXCR to the multiplex PCR reads. Here the sample spans fewer than 550,000 distinct CDR3 sequences, around a sixth being singletons. The sample consisted of blood. The receptors derive from a woman between 18 and 30 years old with Graves' hyperthyroidism.

The sample holds a few counts of this clonotype. A single base separates this from a much larger clone, so it may be a read error. The gene calls are TRBV2 and TRBJ2-7; D possibly corresponds to TRBD2 (6 bases). The CDR3 has 14 residues. Germline V gives CDR1 SNHLY, CDR2 FYNNEI. The DNA of the CDR3 is TGTGCCAGCAGTGAAGCGGGTTCGGACTACGGGCAGTACTTC. It specifies CASSEAGSDYGQYF.

The chain uses TRBV5-1 and TRBJ2-2; 7 nucleotides line up with TRBD2. The CDR3 spans 15 residues. Germline CDR1 reads SGHRS; CDR2 reads YFSETQ. V lost 0 bases and J lost 5; bases outside the gene matches: 4. The CDR3 nucleotides are TGCGCCAGCAGCTTGGAGGAGGGAGGGACCGGGGAGCTGTTTTTT. Protein: CASSLEEGGTGELFF.

In this sample, this clonotype turned up many times. This chain uses TRBV19 with TRBJ1-2, with D unclear. Trimming shortened V by 7 bases and J by 6 bases, and 15 bases separated the two germline ends. CDR1 is LNHDA, CDR2 SQIVND, per germline (reference sequence). The CDR3 is 13 amino acids. The DNA of the CDR3 is TGTGCCAGTACCGATGTAAGCCTTGATGGCTACACCTTC. Translated, it gives CASTDVSLDGYTF.

At least ten counts were recorded for this clonotype. The chain joins TRBV12-3 or TRBV12-4 to TRBJ2-7; D is possibly TRBD1 (5 bases). The CDR3 extends over 16 amino acids. Trimming left V 3 bases short and J 1 base short, with 16 bases between. The CDR3 sequence is CASSFFWGKSSYEQYF. The DNA of the CDR3 is TGTGCCAGCAGTTTCTTTTGGGGCAAAAGTTCCTACGAGCAGTACTTC.

This clonotype came up many times. The chain employs TRBV30 and TRBJ2-5, with D unresolved. V lost 5 bases to trimming and J lost 5 bases, with 9 bases between them. CDR1 GTSNPN and CDR2 SVGIG come from the germline V gene (reference sequence). This CDR3 is 11 amino acids long. The CDR3 is CAWGHSETQYF. Here the CDR3 DNA reads TGTGCCTGGGGTCATTCGGAGACCCAGTACTTC.

In the case of this clonotype: Sequence at one end of the junction differs from germline and may be a read error. This chain joins TRBV7-9 and TRBJ2-7, with D uncertain. Germline CDR1 is SEHNR and CDR2 is FQNEAQ (reference sequence). There are 15 residues in the CDR3. The chain's CDR3 is CASSLGGSSSYGQYF. The CDR3 DNA sequence: TGTGCCAGCAGCTTAGGCGGCAGCAGCTCCTACGGGCAGTACTTC.

This clonotype has a count of ten or more. This chain uses TRBV12-3 or TRBV12-4 with TRBJ1-2; D is perhaps TRBD1 (6 bases). The CDR3 extends over 15 amino acids. V was trimmed by 6 bases and J by 1 base, leaving 15 bases between them. The CDR3 is CASRGRGAVNYGYTF. The CDR3 coding sequence is TGTGCCAGCAGGGGGCGGGGGGCAGTTAACTATGGCTACACCTTC.

This clonotype appeared many times. V usage is TRBV5-1 and J usage is TRBJ1-2; 12 bases line up with TRBD1. The junction had 4 bases not matched to a gene; V was cut back by 4 bases and J by 6 bases. The CDR3 extends over 14 amino acids. Germline CDR1 SGHRS, CDR2 YFSETQ. The CDR3 DNA reads as TGCGCCAGCAGCGCGGGACAGGGGGCTGATGGCTACACCTTC. Its protein is CASSAGQGADGYTF.

This clonotype has at least ten counts. The chain combines TRBV18 with TRBJ1-5; 7 nucleotides align to TRBD1. The CDR3 is made up of 14 amino acids. The germline gives CDR1 KGHSH, CDR2 LQKENI. Trimming cost V 1 base and J 5 bases; bases outside gene matches: 2. In DNA form, the CDR3 reads TGTGCCAGCTCACCACAGGGGGCGGATCAGCCCCAGCATTTT. Protein: CASSPQGADQPQHF.

This clonotype was recorded at least ten times. J is TRBJ2-7 and V is TRBV3-1; 11 bases align to TRBD2. The V segment lost 1 base and the J segment 7 bases; nucleotides outside the gene matches: 9. The germline V gene has CDR1 LGHDT and CDR2 YNNKEL (reference sequence). This CDR3 has 16 residues. This CDR3 is CASSQGLAGPAGEQYF. The CDR3 DNA follows: TGTGCCAGCAGCCAAGGACTAGCGGGGCCCGCGGGGGAGCAGTACTTC.

This clonotype was recorded many times. This chain joins TRBV9 and TRBJ2-7; D possibly corresponds to TRBD2 (6 bases). The CDR3 has 15 amino acids. V was trimmed by 4 bases and J by 1 base, leaving 15 bases between them. Per the germline V gene, CDR1 is SGDLS and CDR2 is YYNGEE. CDR3 residues: CASSTSLAPSYEQYF. The CDR3 region has the DNA TGTGCCAGCAGCACTAGCCTGGCTCCGTCCTACGAGCAGTACTTC.

This clonotype appeared many times. V is TRBV11-3 and J is TRBJ2-7; a possible D gene is TRBD2 (6 bases). The CDR3 is 15 amino acids. Germline V gene data show CDR1 as SGHNT and CDR2 as YENEEA. V lost 1 base, J lost 2 bases, and 12 bases lay in between. CDR3 in amino acids: CASSLGGDLPYEQYF. DNA for the CDR3: TGTGCCAGCAGCTTAGGCGGGGACCTCCCCTACGAGCAGTACTTC.

This clonotype has a count of ten or more. CDR3 in DNA: TGTGCCAGCAAAGCCACCGGGGAGCTGTTTTTT. This gives the protein CASKATGELFF. The V gene is TRBV12-3 or TRBV12-4, the J gene TRBJ2-2, with D uncertain. CDR3 length: 11 amino acids. V lost 7 bases to trimming and J lost 4 bases, with 4 bases between them.

This clonotype has ten or more counts. The genes are TRBV28 and TRBJ1-5, with 7 bases identical to TRBD1. The CDR3 sequence is 19 residues long. Germline CDR1 reads MDHEN; CDR2 reads SYDVKM. Germline trimming cut 7 bases from V and 4 bases from J; bases unmatched to any gene: 22. CDR3 sequence reads: CASTIRPSKTGKRNQPQHF. Here the CDR3 DNA reads TGTGCCAGCACTATACGTCCGTCGAAGACAGGGAAAAGGAATCAGCCCCAGCATTTT.

The chain carries TRBV11-1 and TRBJ1-1, with 8 bases aligning to TRBD1. Germline V gene sequence: CDR1 SGHAT, CDR2 FQDESV (reference sequence). CDR3 length: 14 residues. Germline trimming cut 3 bases from V and 4 bases from J; bases unmatched to any gene: 4. CDR3 sequence (DNA): TGTGCCAGCAGCTTGGACAGGGAGACCACTGAAGCTTTCTTT. This sequence encodes CASSLDRETTEAFF.

This clonotype came up many times. The gene calls are TRBV10-3 and TRBJ1-2; D is uncertain. V lost 4 bases and J lost 2, with 8 bases in between. The CDR3 length is 13 residues. Germline CDR1 and CDR2: ENHRY and SYGVKD. The CDR3: CAISVSGNYGYTF. The CDR3, as DNA: TGTGCCATCAGTGTCTCGGGGAACTATGGCTACACCTTC.

The sample holds many counts of this clonotype. The genes are TRBV6-1 and TRBJ2-7; possible D gene TRBD1, 5 bases. The length of the CDR3 is 15 residues. With 5 bases removed from V and 2 bases from J, the gap between germline ends came to 16 bases. The V gene's germline CDR1 is MNHNS and CDR2 SASEGT. CDR3 amino acids: CASSRQPQAAYEQYF. The CDR3 DNA reads TGTGCCAGCAGTAGACAGCCACAGGCGGCCTACGAGCAGTACTTC.

This clonotype was counted a few times. The chain recombines TRBV5-1 with TRBJ2-3; D possibly corresponds to TRBD1 (6 bases). Trimming took 4 bases from V and 6 from J, leaving 15 bases between them. Germline-derived CDR1 and CDR2 are SGHRS and YFSETQ. The CDR3 extends over 14 amino acids. Written as DNA, the CDR3 is TGCGCCAGCAGCCAAGGATTCCAGGGGGATACGCAGTATTTT. Amino acids: CASSQGFQGDTQYF. Full variable domain (missing parts from reference TRBV5-1 and TRBJ2-3): KAGVTQTPRYLIKTRGQQVTLSCSPISGHRSVSWYQQTPGQGLQFLFEYFSETQRNKGNFPGRFSGRQFSNSRSEMNVSTLELGDSALYLCASSQGFQGDTQYFGPGTRLTVL.